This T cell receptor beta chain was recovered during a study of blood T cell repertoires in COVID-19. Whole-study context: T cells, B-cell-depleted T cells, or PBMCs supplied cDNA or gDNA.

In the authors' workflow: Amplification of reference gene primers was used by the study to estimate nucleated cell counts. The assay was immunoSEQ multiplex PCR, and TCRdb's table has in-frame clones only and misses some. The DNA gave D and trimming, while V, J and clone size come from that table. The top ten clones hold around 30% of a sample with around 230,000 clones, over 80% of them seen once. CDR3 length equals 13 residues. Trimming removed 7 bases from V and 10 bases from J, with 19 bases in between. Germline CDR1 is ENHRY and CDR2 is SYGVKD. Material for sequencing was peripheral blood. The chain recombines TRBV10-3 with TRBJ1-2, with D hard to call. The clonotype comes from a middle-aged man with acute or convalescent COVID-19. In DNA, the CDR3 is TGTGCCATCACCAGTGGGCTGGAGGGAGCCTACACCTTC. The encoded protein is CAITSGLEGAYTF.